Presented here are 30 T cell receptor beta chains from one specimen sequenced in a study of T cell repertoires in cytomegalovirus infection. Each CDR3 protein gets one entry after TCRdb re-called the reads with MiXCR. Among nearly 650,000 distinct CDR3 sequences listed, approximately 24% were seen once. The sequencing input was CD8+ T cells from PBMCs. The source is a human donor in good health (CMV status not recorded). Some clones in this sample may be carry-over from other donors' samples.

This chain uses TRBV6-1 with TRBJ2-1, with 7 nucleotides matching TRBD1. This CDR3 is 14 amino acids long. Germline V lookup: CDR1 MNHNS, CDR2 SASEGT. Losses at the gene ends were 5 bases for V and 3 bases for J; bases not matched to a gene: 4. The CDR3 sequence is CASSTGTDYNEQFF. CDR3 sequence (DNA): TGTGCCAGCAGTACCGGGACAGACTACAATGAGCAGTTCTTC.

The rearrangement links TRBV29-1 to TRBJ2-5; D may be TRBD2 (6 bases). V was cut by 6 bases and J by 5 bases, with 13 bases left in between. The length of the CDR3 is 12 residues. Per germline, CDR1 SQVTM and CDR2 ANQGSEA. CDR3: CSVLTGVETQYF. As DNA, the CDR3 is TGCAGCGTCTTAACGGGGGTGGAGACCCAGTACTTC. Based on the CDR3 plus reference TRBV29-1 and TRBJ2-5, the full variable domain is SAVISQKPSRDICQRGTSLTIQCQVDSQVTMMFWYRQQPGQSLTLIATANQGSEATYESGFVIDKFPISRPNLTFSTLTVSNMSPEDSSIYLCSVLTGVETQYFGPGTRLLVL.

This clonotype was detected a few times. The V gene is TRBV13, the J gene TRBJ2-1; no firm D call. The germline CDR1 and CDR2 sequences are PRHDT and FYEKMQ (reference sequence). The ends were cut back, 10 bases at V and 5 bases at J, with 15 bases in the middle. This CDR3 has 13 residues. CDR3 DNA: TGTGCCACCCTCATAGGAGCGAACAATGAGCAGTTCTTC. Translation gives CATLIGANNEQFF.

This clonotype was counted at least ten times. The gene calls are TRBV28 and TRBJ1-5; no reliable D call. Looked up from germline, CDR1 is MDHEN and CDR2 is SYDVKM. The CDR3 runs 16 residues. V was clipped by 5 bases and J by 4 bases, with 18 bases between them. The CDR3 DNA reads TGTGCCAGCAGTCCCCTGGTACAGCTGCAGAATCAGCCCCAGCATTTT. Its protein is CASSPLVQLQNQPQHF. The full variable domain, in which reference TRBV28 and TRBJ1-5 provide the parts outside the CDR3, is DVKVTQSSRYLVKRTGEKVFLECVQDMDHENMFWYRQDPGLGLRLIYFSYDVKMKEKGDIPEGYSVSREKKERFSLILESASTNQTSMYLCASSPLVQLQNQPQHFGDGTRLSIL.

This clonotype came up a few times. The chain has TRBV15 and TRBJ2-1; D is perhaps TRBD1 (6 bases). This CDR3 is built from 16 residues. V was trimmed by 5 bases and J by 9 bases, leaving 23 bases between them. CDR1 and CDR2 (germline): LNHNV, YYDKDF (reference sequence). CDR3 amino acids: CATSSDPTARGGEQFF. The CDR3 DNA reads as TGTGCCACCAGCTCAGACCCCACAGCGCGAGGGGGTGAGCAGTTCTTC.

This clonotype was counted ten times or more. The chain combines TRBV7-2 with TRBJ1-1; possibly TRBD1 for D (5 bases). From germline, CDR1 is SGHTA and CDR2 FQGNSA. This CDR3 is 15 amino acids long. The ends were cut back, 4 bases at V and 1 base at J, with 13 bases in the middle. The CDR3 protein is CASSYRDRGNTEAFF. The CDR3 nucleotides read TGTGCCAGCAGCTACCGGGACCGTGGGAACACTGAAGCTTTCTTT.

In this sample, this clonotype turned up many times. The V and J genes are TRBV7-3 and TRBJ2-2; TRBD1 is a possible D gene (5 bases). From germline, CDR1 is SGHTA and CDR2 FQGTGA. CDR3 length: 14 amino acids. V lost 6 bases, J lost 7 bases, and 15 bases lay in between. CDR3: CASSQKWGSGELFF. For the CDR3, the DNA is TGTGCCAGCAGTCAAAAGTGGGGCAGCGGGGAGCTGTTTTTT.

The table lists this clonotype with a few counts. The chain carries TRBV6-6 and TRBJ2-2; D assignment may be TRBD1 or TRBD2 (5 bases each). This CDR3 has 15 residues. The germline gives CDR1 MNHNY, CDR2 SVGAGI (reference sequence). V dropped 2 bases and J dropped 3 bases, with 10 bases sitting between them. The CDR3 sequence: CASSYGTPDTGELFF. The CDR3 bases are TGTGCCAGCAGTTACGGGACCCCGGACACCGGGGAGCTGTTTTTT.

This clonotype appeared many times. The chain employs TRBV25-1 and TRBJ1-1, with TRBD1 identical over 9 bases. The CDR3 spans 15 residues. The V gene's germline CDR1 is MGHDK and CDR2 SYGVNS. V dropped 2 bases and J dropped 8; count of bases not matched to a gene: 9. CDR3 bases: TGTGCCAGCAGTGAAGGTTTGACAGGGGGTTCAGAAGCTTTCTTT. As protein: CASSEGLTGGSEAFF.

This clonotype was detected ten times or more. V is TRBV28 and J is TRBJ1-5, with 8 bases identical to TRBD1. The CDR3 has 16 amino acids. Germline V CDR1 and CDR2: MDHEN, SYDVKM. J was trimmed by 3 bases and V by 1 base; bases with no gene match: 5. As DNA, the CDR3 is TGTGCCAGCAGTTTATTCGGACAGGGCACCAATCAGCCCCAGCATTTT. Residues: CASSLFGQGTNQPQHF.

This clonotype showed up just a few times. The chain recombines TRBV29-1 with TRBJ2-2; no firm D call. V was pared by 4 bases and J by 0 bases, with 6 bases between. Per germline, CDR1 SQVTM and CDR2 ANQGSEA. This CDR3 has 13 amino acids. In nucleotides, the CDR3 is TGCAGCGTTGGCGACGCGAACACCGGGGAGCTGTTTTTT. This codes for CSVGDANTGELFF.

Of note for this clonotype: This clone may be a read error of a much larger clone one base away. The chain is built from TRBV27 and TRBJ2-6, with a tentative D call TRBD1 (5 bases). CDR3 length equals 16 residues. Germline V gives CDR1 MNHEY, CDR2 SMNVEV (reference sequence). The CDR3 reads CASSFMGIAGANILTF. DNA for the CDR3: TGTGCCAGCAGTTTTATGGGGATCGCTGGGGCCAACATCCTGACTTTC.

The chain employs TRBV12-3 or TRBV12-4 and TRBJ2-7; D is unclear. The CDR3 consists of 9 residues. For the CDR3, the DNA is TGTGCTTGCGCTTGCGAGCAGTACTTC. Protein: CACACEQYF.

This clonotype came up a few times. J is TRBJ1-1 and V is TRBV19, with D tentatively TRBD1 (5 bases). The length of the CDR3 is 15 residues. Between the trimmed V and J ends, which lost 7 bases and 6 bases, there was a span of 21 bases. The germline V gene has CDR1 LNHDA and CDR2 SQIVND (reference sequence). CDR3 sequence: CASTNSGGGSAEAFF. The DNA for the CDR3 is TGTGCCAGTACCAATTCGGGGGGGGGGAGCGCTGAAGCTTTCTTT.

This clonotype was found a few times. The rearrangement uses TRBV28 and TRBJ2-5; D gene ambiguous. The CDR3 loop spans 14 amino acids. The ends were cut back, 6 bases at V and 2 bases at J, with 13 bases in the middle. Germline V gene sequence: CDR1 MDHEN, CDR2 SYDVKM. The CDR3 loop reads CASSPWRKQETQYF. Written as DNA, the CDR3 is TGTGCCAGCAGCCCTTGGAGAAAACAAGAGACCCAGTACTTC.

V is TRBV5-1 and J is TRBJ2-1, with D unclear. Germline CDR1 is SGHRS and CDR2 is YFSETQ. The CDR3 has 15 residues. Between the trimmed V and J ends, which lost 5 bases and 0 bases, there was a span of 12 bases. The CDR3 DNA reads as TGCGCCAGCAGACCTACAGCGAGCTCCTACAATGAGCAGTTCTTC. This encodes CASRPTASSYNEQFF. Complete variable domain (other parts from reference TRBV5-1 and TRBJ2-1): KAGVTQTPRYLIKTRGQQVTLSCSPISGHRSVSWYQQTPGQGLQFLFEYFSETQRNKGNFPGRFSGRQFSNSRSEMNVSTLELGDSALYLCASRPTASSYNEQFFGPGTRLTVL.

This chain connects TRBV14 to TRBJ2-2; 13 bases align to TRBD2. The CDR3 spans 19 residues. Germline values: CDR1 SGHDN, CDR2 FVKESK. V lost 2 bases, J lost 6 bases, and 12 bases stayed unmatched. The chain's CDR3 is CASSQLRTSGGRAPGELFF. CDR3 bases: TGTGCCAGCAGCCAACTCCGGACTAGCGGGGGCCGGGCCCCCGGGGAGCTGTTTTTT.

On this clonotype: This may arise from a read error, as a much more abundant clone is one base away. The genes are TRBV11-2 and TRBJ2-2, with D maybe TRBD1 (6 bases). This CDR3 spans 13 amino acids. Germline values: CDR1 SGHAT, CDR2 FQNNGV. Here the CDR3 reads CVSSLTGSGELFF. For the CDR3, the DNA is TGTGTCAGCAGCTTAACAGGGTCCGGGGAGCTGTTTTTT.

In its sample, this clonotype was seen many times. V gene TRBV7-9 combines with J gene TRBJ2-3; 8 nucleotides agree with TRBD2. This CDR3 contains 14 residues. Germline-derived CDR1 and CDR2 are SEHNR and FQNEAQ (reference sequence). The CDR3 DNA follows: TGTGTCCTGGTCCAGCGGGGGACCACAGATACGCAGTATTTT. This sequence encodes CVLVQRGTTDTQYF.

A single count supports this clonotype. This could be a read error, since a much larger clone is one nucleotide away. This chain joins TRBV7-2 and TRBJ2-7; possibly TRBD2 for D (7 bases). The CDR3 covers 15 residues. Germline V gene data show CDR1 as SGHTA and CDR2 as FQGNSA. CDR3 nucleotide sequence: TGTGTCAGCAGCCCTGAGGGGGGGCCAAATTACGAGCAGTACTTC. This encodes CVSSPEGGPNYEQYF.

Many counts were recorded for this clonotype. The chain employs TRBV7-9 and TRBJ1-2; 11 nucleotides agree with TRBD1. Germline V gene sequence: CDR1 SEHNR, CDR2 FQNEAQ (reference sequence). The junction had 5 bases not matched to a gene; V was cut back by 5 bases and J by 3 bases. The CDR3 runs to 15 residues. CDR3 amino acids: CASSAGQGAYYGYTF. The CDR3 region has the DNA TGTGCCAGCAGCGCTGGACAGGGGGCGTACTATGGCTACACCTTC.

The chain is built from TRBV7-9 and TRBJ2-1, with 9 nucleotides matching TRBD2. V lost 5 bases, J lost 2 bases, and 4 bases stayed unmatched. This CDR3 is 15 amino acids long. Germline values: CDR1 SEHNR, CDR2 FQNEAQ (reference sequence). The DNA of the CDR3 is TGTGCCAGCAGCCCCCCTAGCGGGGCCTACAATGAGCAGTTCTTC. The encoded protein is CASSPPSGAYNEQFF.

This clonotype was observed a few times. The CDR3 nucleotides read TGTGCCATCAGTGAGTCAGCCGGGGCTGGGGCCAACGTCCTGACTTTC. Protein sequence: CAISESAGAGANVLTF. The rearrangement joins TRBV10-3 to TRBJ2-6; TRBD2 might be the D (5 bases). CDR3 size: 16 residues. Germline V gene sequence: CDR1 ENHRY, CDR2 SYGVKD. V lost 0 bases and J 2 bases, leaving 8 bases between the germline ends.

The J gene is TRBJ2-7, the V gene TRBV19, with 12 bases lining up with TRBD2. The junction had 10 bases not matched to a gene; V was cut back by 5 bases and J by 2 bases. The CDR3 runs 17 residues. From germline, CDR1 is LNHDA and CDR2 SQIVND (reference sequence). CDR3 DNA: TGTGCCAGTAGTGCCGGACTAGCGGGGCAACCCACCTACGAGCAGTACTTC. Translating it yields CASSAGLAGQPTYEQYF. The whole variable domain, remainder taken from reference TRBV19 and TRBJ2-7, is DGGITQSPKYLFRKEGQNVTLSCEQNLNHDAMYWYRQDPGQGLRLIYYSQIVNDFQKGDIAEGYSVSREKKESFPLTVTSAQKNPTAFYLCASSAGLAGQPTYEQYFGPGTRLTVT.

This clonotype has just one count. A read error may be the cause here, since a much bigger clone is one base away. V is TRBV7-8 and J is TRBJ1-1; D not resolved. The V end lost 5 bases, the J end lost 1 base, and 11 bases lay between the germline ends. The CDR3 totals 14 residues. Germline V gene sequence: CDR1 SGHVS, CDR2 FQNEAQ. The DNA of the CDR3 is TGTGCCAGCAGCCATTCCGAGGGGAACACTGAAGCTTTCTTT. As protein: CASSHSEGNTEAFF.

This clonotype appeared many times. The chain combines TRBV28 with TRBJ2-7; D may correspond to TRBD1 or TRBD2 (5 bases each). The V end lost 6 bases, the J end lost 0 bases, and 12 bases lay between the germline ends. The germline gives CDR1 MDHEN, CDR2 SYDVKM. The CDR3 sequence is 14 residues long. CDR3 bases: TGTGCCAGCAGCGGGGCGTTCGGCTCCTACGAGCAGTACGTC. Translated: CASSGAFGSYEQYV.

The CDR3 DNA is TGTGCCAGCAGTTACTTACGGGGCCATGAGCAGTTCTTC. This codes for CASSYLRGHEQFF. This chain links TRBV6-5 with TRBJ2-1; D possibly matches TRBD1 or TRBD2 (5 bases each). The CDR3 totals 13 residues. Trimming took 1 base from V and 8 from J, leaving 9 bases between them. CDR1 and CDR2 from the germline V gene are MNHEY and SVGAGI.

This clonotype was counted only a few times. The V call is TRBV25-1, the J call TRBJ1-1; TRBD1 might be the D (5 bases). The CDR3 covers 20 residues. With 4 bases removed from V and 3 bases from J, the gap between germline ends came to 30 bases. Germline lookup yields CDR1 MGHDK and CDR2 SYGVNS. Here the CDR3 reads CASSGIALPGDSVLDTEAFF. The CDR3 DNA reads TGTGCCAGCAGTGGAATCGCCCTCCCGGGGGACTCGGTGCTTGACACTGAAGCTTTCTTT.

This clonotype came up many times. The chain recombines TRBV28 with TRBJ1-3, with unresolved D. The CDR3 spans 13 residues. Trimming left V 1 base short and J 5 bases short, with 6 bases between. CDR1 MDHEN and CDR2 SYDVKM come from the germline V gene. CDR3 region: CASSLFGRNTIYF. The CDR3, as DNA: TGTGCCAGCAGTTTATTCGGCAGAAACACCATATATTTT.

The chain carries TRBV4-3 and TRBJ2-1, with TRBD2 identical over 8 bases. The germline CDR1 and CDR2 sequences are LGHNA and YSLEER. The length of the CDR3 is 17 residues. V shed 1 base and J 7 bases; nucleotides not matched to a gene: 12. The CDR3 is CASSQGLAGPAGNEQFF. CDR3 nucleotides: TGCGCCAGCAGCCAAGGGCTAGCGGGCCCTGCGGGTAATGAGCAGTTCTTC.